This T cell receptor (beta chain) was found in a study of vaccination effects on CD4 cells after COVID-19. Germline CDR1 MNHNS, CDR2 SASEGT. Trimming shortened V by 1 base and J by 4 bases, and 16 bases separated the two germline ends. This CDR3 comprises 16 residues. Regarding the study as a whole: The vaccine-induced clones of healthy vaccinees included only 1 of 255 that cross-reacted with common cold coronaviruses. Pronounced clonal contraction occurred in clones induced by infection and by vaccine late after vaccination.

ViraFEST used viral peptide pools to expand antigen-specific CD4+ T cells before sequencing. Following an approximately eleven-day culture, CD4+ T cells were purified. The study found no prior SARS-CoV-2 infection in the vaccine recipients, who tested negative for nucleocapsid antibodies. Peptides at roughly 9.2 ug/ml and IL-2 at roughly 9.3 IU/ml were added to 1.5 million to 2.5 million PBMC per well. On day 3 and again on day 7, half the medium was replaced with IL-2 medium. As regards this clone: The antigen is not known.

The data were produced by immunoSEQ multiplex PCR, yet TCRdb's version contains in-frame clones alone and is incomplete. The sample holds over 25,000 clones; around three quarters are singletons and the top ten take about 10%. The chain has TRBV6-1 and TRBJ1-1, with a weak D call TRBD1 (6 bases). The source is a human donor who received a COVID-19 vaccine. The sequenced sample was CD4+ T cells from PBMCs cultured with SARS-CoV-2 spike peptides, obtained before COVID-19 vaccination. In DNA form, the CDR3 reads TGTGCCAGCAGTGAAGGTGGCAGGGGTAGGTTCACTGAAGCTTTCTTT. This translates into CASSEGGRGRFTEAFF.